Below, 8 T cell receptor beta chains from the same sample are listed, as sequenced in a study of T-cell reconstitution after alpha-beta-depleted transplantation in children. As it was prepared, the TCRbeta library received unique molecular identifiers. TCRdb re-called the PCR reads with MiXCR, one entry per CDR3 protein. The sample carries approximately 500,000 distinct CDR3 sequences, under 12% recorded once. The starting material was PBMCs, obtained before TCRalphabeta/CD19-depleted stem cell transplant. These receptors all come from a child aged 2 to 15 with inherited bone marrow failure, due to receive a stem cell transplant.

With regard to this clonotype: A much larger clone differs by one base, so this may be a read error. This sequence joins TRBV5-1 and TRBJ2-7; D unclear. Trimming removed 5 bases at V and 4 bases at J, with 10 bases between. Germline lookup yields CDR1 SGHRS and CDR2 YFSETQ. This CDR3 spans 12 amino acids. The CDR3 here is CASRILGYEQYF. CDR3 coding DNA: TGCGCCAGCAGGATCTTGGGATACGAGCAGTACTTC.

This clonotype was seen only once. The V and J genes are TRBV30 and TRBJ2-1, with 7 bases fitting TRBD2. The junction had 10 bases not matched to a gene; V was cut back by 5 bases and J by 15 bases. Germline assignment: CDR1 GTSNPN and CDR2 SVGIG (reference sequence). This CDR3 comprises 11 residues. The chain's CDR3 is CAWYGGRVLFF. The CDR3 DNA sequence: TGTGCCTGGTACGGCGGGAGAGTCCTGTTCTTC.

Worth noting for this clonotype: With a much larger clone just one base away, this may be a read error. The rearrangement uses TRBV7-8 and TRBJ1-4; D is undetermined. V dropped 2 bases and J dropped 4 bases, with 14 bases sitting between them. The germline gives CDR1 SGHVS, CDR2 FQNEAQ. This CDR3 is 16 amino acids long. The chain's CDR3 is CASSLSLAGINEKLFF. As DNA, the CDR3 is TGTGCCAGCAGCTTATCCCTGGCTGGAATTAATGAAAAACTGTTTTTT.

The chain employs TRBV2 and TRBJ2-1; D assignment may be TRBD1 or TRBD2 (5 bases each). This CDR3 has 15 residues. Trimming removed 2 bases from V and 7 bases from J, with 15 bases in between. Germline V gene data show CDR1 as SNHLY and CDR2 as FYNNEI. CDR3 in DNA: TGTGCCAGCAGTGAACGGGGCTACCCACCTAATGAGCAGTTCTTC. It codes for CASSERGYPPNEQFF.

In this sample, this clonotype turned up many times. This sequence joins TRBV10-3 and TRBJ2-3, with 13 positions matching TRBD2. The CDR3 has 19 amino acids. V dropped 3 bases and J dropped 5; count of bases not matched to a gene: 14. Per the germline V gene, CDR1 is ENHRY and CDR2 is SYGVKD. The CDR3 DNA reads TGTGCCATCAGTGACATCCCCGGGACTAGCGGGACCCTCGGAGATACGCAGTATTTT. The encoded protein is CAISDIPGTSGTLGDTQYF.

This clonotype was seen repeatedly, ten times or more. The CDR3 DNA reads as TGTGCCAGCAGTCCTAGCGGGAGGGCCTCATACAATGAGCAGTTCTTC. Translated, it gives CASSPSGRASYNEQFF. This chain uses TRBV12-3 or TRBV12-4 with TRBJ2-1, with 12 bases lining up with TRBD2. The length of the CDR3 is 16 residues. Losses at the gene ends were 5 bases for V and 4 bases for J; bases not matched to a gene: 6.

This clonotype was picked up one time. The chain uses TRBV5-1 and TRBJ2-7; maybe TRBD1 (5 bases). V was pared by 1 base and J by 0 bases, with 8 bases between. Germline V gene lookup returns CDR1 SGHRS and CDR2 YFSETQ. This CDR3 has 14 residues. CDR3 bases: TGCGCCAGCAGCTTGCGACAGCGCTCCTACGAGCAGTACTTC. This sequence encodes CASSLRQRSYEQYF.

Many counts were recorded for this clonotype. The V and J genes are TRBV9 and TRBJ2-7; 7 nucleotides line up with TRBD1. The length of the CDR3 is 14 residues. Germline CDR1 reads SGDLS; CDR2 reads YYNGEE. V lost 0 bases to trimming and J lost 6 bases; unmatched junction nucleotides: 6. The CDR3 DNA reads TGTGCCAGCAGCGTAGCCTCGGACAGGTCCGAGCAGTACTTC. It codes for CASSVASDRSEQYF. Supplemented by reference TRBV9 and TRBJ2-7, the full variable domain reads DSGVTQTPKHLITATGQRVTLRCSPRSGDLSVYWYQQSLDQGLQFLIQYYNGEERAKGNILERFSAQQFPDLHSELNLSSLELGDSALYFCASSVASDRSEQYFGPGTRLTVT.